The 25 T cell receptor beta chains presented below share a single source sample, sequenced in a study of T cell responses to AZD1222 COVID-19 vaccine. Method: immunoSEQ multiplex PCR; TCRdb's copy keeps in-frame clones and lacks some. The sample yields about 120,000 clones, around 89% seen once. The sequencing here drew on peripheral blood, taken 28 days after the second AZD1222 dose. The receptors stem from an adult who received the AZD1222 COVID-19 vaccine.

The V call is TRBV29-1, the J call TRBJ2-5; 8 positions match TRBD2. V shed 1 base, J shed 6 bases, and the junction held 16 bases outside the gene matches. This CDR3 is built from 17 residues. CDR1 SQVTM and CDR2 ANQGSEA come from the germline V gene. The CDR3 loop reads CSVEALAPGGALKTQYF. The CDR3 coding sequence is TGCAGCGTTGAAGCGTTGGCGCCCGGGGGGGCCCTAAAGACCCAGTACTTC.

The V and J genes are TRBV5-1 and TRBJ2-5; 8 bases fit TRBD2. CDR1 and CDR2 from the germline V gene are SGHRS and YFSETQ. The V gene end was trimmed by 0 bases and the J gene end by 3 bases; junction bases not matched to a gene: 4. The CDR3 sequence is 15 residues long. The CDR3 DNA sequence: TGCGCCAGCAGCTTGGGCGCGGGGGGAAAAGAGACCCAGTACTTC. It encodes CASSLGAGGKETQYF.

The V call is TRBV2, the J call TRBJ1-5; tentatively, D is TRBD1 (5 bases). Trimming left V 4 bases short and J 4 bases short, with 14 bases between. The CDR3 sequence is 15 residues long. The germline V gene has CDR1 SNHLY and CDR2 FYNNEI. The CDR3 DNA follows: TGTGCCAGCAGTGGGCAGGGAAGAGATAATCAGCCCCAGCATTTT. As protein: CASSGQGRDNQPQHF.

This clone was detected once. The J gene is TRBJ1-2, the V gene TRBV5-6, with 7 bases aligning to TRBD1. There are 11 residues in the CDR3. V was pared by 3 bases and J by 7 bases, with 0 bases of the junction left unmatched. Germline values: CDR1 SGHDT, CDR2 YYEEEE. The CDR3 is CASSWDSGYTF. The CDR3 bases are TGTGCCAGCAGCTGGGACAGTGGCTACACCTTC.

This chain connects TRBV30 to TRBJ1-2; no clear D. Germline CDR1 GTSNPN, CDR2 SVGIG (reference sequence). Deletions cut 1 base from V and 4 bases from J, with 16 bases between. CDR3 length: 15 residues. This CDR3 reads CAWSDGDGFLYGYTF. CDR3 coding DNA: TGTGCCTGGAGTGACGGAGACGGTTTCCTCTATGGCTACACCTTC. The variable domain in full, with the rest retrieved from reference TRBV30 and TRBJ1-2, is SQTIHQWPATLVQPVGSPLSLECTVEGTSNPNLYWYRQAAGRGLQLLFYSVGIGQISSEVPQNLSASRPQDRQFILSSKKLLLSDSGFYLCAWSDGDGFLYGYTFGSGTRLTVV.

The chain employs TRBV25-1 and TRBJ2-7; 7 positions agree with TRBD1. The CDR3 spans 14 residues. Looked up from germline, CDR1 is MGHDK and CDR2 is SYGVNS. With 3 bases clipped from V and 3 bases from J, the junction kept 5 bases outside the gene matches. The CDR3 DNA is TGTGCCAGCAGTGACCGACAGGGAGACTACGAGCAGTACTTC. Its translation: CASSDRQGDYEQYF.

The chain uses TRBV5-1 and TRBJ1-2; no definite D call. CDR3 length: 12 amino acids. Trimming took off 5 bases at V and 2 bases at J, with 7 bases between the two ends. Germline V gene sequence: CDR1 SGHRS, CDR2 YFSETQ. In DNA form, the CDR3 reads TGCGCCAGCAGACCTGAGAACTATGGCTACACCTTC. The encoded protein is CASRPENYGYTF.

This chain uses TRBV7-9 with TRBJ2-3; D gene unclear. CDR1 SEHNR and CDR2 FQNEAQ come from the germline V gene (reference sequence). The V end lost 2 bases, the J end lost 3 bases, and 0 bases lay between the germline ends. The CDR3 has 11 residues. CDR3 in DNA: TGTGCCAGCAGCTTAACAGATACGCAGTATTTT. As protein: CASSLTDTQYF.

CDR3 bases: TGTGCCAGCTCACCAGACAGGGGATCGAACTATGGCTACACCTTC. Translated, it gives CASSPDRGSNYGYTF. The rearrangement uses TRBV18 and TRBJ1-2; TRBD1 aligns across 8 bases. The germline V gene encodes CDR1 KGHSH and CDR2 LQKENI. J lost 2 bases, V lost 2 bases, and 4 bases had no gene match. This CDR3 has 15 residues.

This rearrangement joins TRBV19 to TRBJ2-1; 9 bases agree with TRBD1. V gave up 2 bases and J gave up 6 bases; unmatched junction bases: 11. CDR3 length equals 17 residues. CDR1 and CDR2 from the germline V gene are LNHDA and SQIVND (reference sequence). Here the CDR3 reads CASSINFRTGDFNEQFF. Written as DNA, the CDR3 is TGTGCCAGTAGTATAAATTTCCGGACAGGGGACTTCAATGAGCAGTTCTTC.

The rearrangement joins TRBV13 to TRBJ2-7, with D possibly matching TRBD1 (6 bases). V lost 0 bases and J 7 bases, leaving 10 bases between the germline ends. Germline V gene lookup returns CDR1 PRHDT and CDR2 FYEKMQ (reference sequence). CDR3 length: 13 residues. The CDR3: CASSLGTGWEQYF. CDR3 DNA: TGTGCCAGCAGCTTAGGGACAGGCTGGGAGCAGTACTTC.

This chain connects TRBV2 to TRBJ1-5; D call uncertain. The length of the CDR3 is 14 residues. CDR1 and CDR2 (germline): SNHLY, FYNNEI. The V end lost 1 base, the J end lost 4 bases, and 8 bases lay between the germline ends. The CDR3 DNA is TGTGCCAGCAGTGAAGTCACCTTTAATCAGCCCCAGCATTTT. As protein: CASSEVTFNQPQHF. Variable domain in full (rest from reference TRBV2 and TRBJ1-5): EPEVTQTPSHQVTQMGQEVILRCVPISNHLYFYWYRQILGQKVEFLVSFYNNEISEKSEIFDDQFSVERPDGSNFTLKIRSTKLEDSAMYFCASSEVTFNQPQHFGDGTRLSIL.

The V gene is TRBV28, the J gene TRBJ2-5; 10 bases line up with TRBD1. Germline V gives CDR1 MDHEN, CDR2 SYDVKM. V was clipped by 1 base and J by 4 bases; unmatched bases: 6. The CDR3 is 16 residues long. The CDR3 spells CASSLFGQGGSETQYF. In DNA, the CDR3 is TGTGCCAGCAGTTTATTCGGACAGGGGGGGTCAGAGACCCAGTACTTC.

This sequence joins TRBV6-7 and TRBJ1-3, with 7 bases fitting TRBD1. TRBV6-7 belongs to the ORF category, with a function that is uncertain. The CDR3 spans 21 residues. V dropped 6 bases and J dropped 14; count of bases not matched to a gene: 37. CDR3 DNA sequence: TGTGCCAGCAGCCTCCCCCTTTTCCTGGGTCAGGGGGACCCACTAGGCTCGGTCTTATATTTT. Amino acid sequence: CASSLPLFLGQGDPLGSVLYF.

The count of this clone is one. This rearrangement joins TRBV28 to TRBJ2-7; a weak D match, TRBD1 (7 bases). CDR1 and CDR2 (germline): MDHEN, SYDVKM. Trimming pared 7 bases from V and 3 bases from J, leaving 16 bases between. The CDR3 has 14 residues. The chain's CDR3 is CASNSGGRNYEQYF. CDR3 nucleotides: TGTGCCAGCAACTCAGGGGGGAGGAACTACGAGCAGTACTTC.

The rearrangement links TRBV2 to TRBJ2-3, with a tentative D call TRBD2 (6 bases). There are 16 residues in the CDR3. Germline V gives CDR1 SNHLY, CDR2 FYNNEI. Trimming removed 6 bases at V and 2 bases at J, with 18 bases between. Written as DNA, the CDR3 is TGTGCCAGCAGGACCTGGCCGGGGGAGGCCACAGATACGCAGTATTTT. Its translation: CASRTWPGEATDTQYF.

This rearrangement joins TRBV7-9 to TRBJ1-1; 8 bases agree with TRBD1. CDR1 is SEHNR and CDR2 is FQNEAQ in the germline V gene (reference sequence). The CDR3 totals 15 residues. V gave up 1 base and J gave up 3 bases; unmatched junction bases: 4. The CDR3 DNA reads TGTGCCAGCAGCTTAGGACAGGGGAGGGACACTGAAGCTTTCTTT. Translation: CASSLGQGRDTEAFF.

This clone turned up a few times. This CDR3 reads CASSLVFTANSYEQYF. The CDR3 nucleotides read TGTGCCAGCAGCTTAGTTTTCACGGCGAACTCCTACGAGCAGTACTTC. The chain joins TRBV11-3 to TRBJ2-7; no definite D call. CDR3 size: 16 residues. V lost 1 base and J lost 0, with 13 bases in between. The germline gives CDR1 SGHNT, CDR2 YENEEA. The variable domain in full, completed from reference TRBV11-3 and TRBJ2-7, reads EAGVVQSPRYKIIEKKQPVAFWCNPISGHNTLYWYLQNLGQGPELLIRYENEEAVDDSQLPKDRFSAERLKGVDSTLKIQPAELGDSAVYLCASSLVFTANSYEQYFGPGTRLTVT.

This clone was found once. The gene calls are TRBV19 and TRBJ2-7; 7 bases fit TRBD2. Losses at the gene ends were 1 base for V and 2 bases for J; bases not matched to a gene: 2. The CDR3 totals 14 residues. Germline values: CDR1 LNHDA, CDR2 SQIVND (reference sequence). CDR3 region: CASSIGGGTYEQYF. The DNA of the CDR3 is TGTGCCAGTAGTATAGGGGGGGGAACCTACGAGCAGTACTTC.

A single count supports this clone. J is TRBJ1-1 and V is TRBV18, with TRBD1 identical over 7 bases. Germline-derived CDR1 and CDR2 are KGHSH and LQKENI. J lost 4 bases, V lost 3 bases, and 11 bases had no gene match. The CDR3 runs to 16 residues. DNA for the CDR3: TGTGCCAGCTCACCCGGACAGGCAGCGATGGGCACTGAAGCTTTCTTT. This sequence encodes CASSPGQAAMGTEAFF.

The genes are TRBV7-3 and TRBJ2-1; TRBD2 agrees at 10 bases. The CDR3 extends over 15 amino acids. The germline V gene has CDR1 SGHTA and CDR2 FQGTGA. The J segment lost 7 bases and the V segment lost 5 bases, leaving 8 bases of the junction unmatched. The CDR3 loop reads CASSPGASGSNEQFF. CDR3 nucleotide sequence: TGTGCCAGCAGCCCAGGCGCTAGCGGGAGTAATGAGCAGTTCTTC. The whole variable domain, filled in from reference TRBV7-3 and TRBJ2-1, reads GAGVSQTPSNKVTEKGKYVELRCDPISGHTALYWYRQSLGQGPEFLIYFQGTGAADDSGLPNDRFFAVRPEGSVSTLKIQRTERGDSAVYLCASSPGASGSNEQFFGPGTRLTVL.

The chain couples TRBV2 to TRBJ1-5; a possible D gene is TRBD1 (6 bases). Trimming left V 7 bases short and J 3 bases short, with 10 bases between. This CDR3 is built from 13 residues. Per the germline V gene, CDR1 is SNHLY and CDR2 is FYNNEI. The CDR3 DNA reads as TGTGCCAGCACCGCAGGGGCCAATCAGCCCCAGCATTTT. Protein sequence: CASTAGANQPQHF.

V gene TRBV19 combines with J gene TRBJ2-1; TRBD2 might be the D (7 bases). The V gene's germline CDR1 is LNHDA and CDR2 SQIVND (reference sequence). The CDR3 extends over 13 amino acids. The germline V and J ends were trimmed by 5 bases and 9 bases, with 14 bases remaining between them. CDR3: CASSPRRGGEQFF. The CDR3 coding sequence is TGTGCCAGTAGTCCTCGGAGGGGGGGTGAGCAGTTCTTC. The full variable domain, in which reference TRBV19 and TRBJ2-1 provide the parts outside the CDR3, is DGGITQSPKYLFRKEGQNVTLSCEQNLNHDAMYWYRQDPGQGLRLIYYSQIVNDFQKGDIAEGYSVSREKKESFPLTVTSAQKNPTAFYLCASSPRRGGEQFFGPGTRLTVL.

The chain links TRBV9 to TRBJ1-2, with TRBD1 matching 8 bases. The CDR3 has 15 residues. The V gene's germline CDR1 is SGDLS and CDR2 YYNGEE. V was clipped by 2 bases and J by 8 bases; unmatched bases: 11. CDR3 protein: CASSVGSGGVGGYTF. The CDR3 nucleotides read TGTGCCAGCAGCGTTGGCTCAGGGGGCGTTGGAGGCTACACCTTC.

This chain links TRBV9 with TRBJ2-2, with a weak D call TRBD1 (6 bases). V lost 1 base and J lost 1, with 20 bases in between. CDR1 is SGDLS and CDR2 is YYNGEE in the germline V gene. The CDR3 length is 19 residues. The CDR3 DNA is TGTGCCAGCAGCGTACCCTACCCCTTTACGACAGGGAACACCGGGGAGCTGTTTTTT. As protein: CASSVPYPFTTGNTGELFF.